Below, 4 T cell receptor beta chains from the same sample are listed, as sequenced in a study of blood T cells in healthy people across ages. A sample-barcoded 5' primer and a J-beta primer mix were used in a second PCR of roughly 7 to 11 cycles. TCRdb reprocessed the 5' RACE reads with MiXCR, giving one entry per CDR3 protein. This table holds 540,000 or so distinct CDR3 sequences, 20% to 30% found once. These data were also filed under a second study, of T cells of mothers and their children.

Sequencing used blood. Every receptor here comes from a boy younger than 18 in good health.

The rearrangement links TRBV29-1 to TRBJ1-1; a possible D gene is TRBD1 (5 bases). Trimming took 4 bases from V and 1 from J, leaving 7 bases between them. Germline CDR1 and CDR2: SQVTM and ANQGSEA. The CDR3 has 12 residues. The CDR3 nucleotides are TGCAGCGTTGTTGGGACGAACACTGAAGCTTTCTTT. Translation: CSVVGTNTEAFF.

This clonotype was found once. This chain links TRBV3-1 with TRBJ1-2, with 8 bases aligning to TRBD1. The J segment lost 5 bases and the V segment lost 0 bases, leaving 11 bases of the junction unmatched. The CDR3 sequence is 17 residues long. Germline values: CDR1 LGHDT, CDR2 YNNKEL (reference sequence). In DNA form, the CDR3 reads TGTGCCAGCAGCCAAGATCCTTACTCGACAGGGGCATATGGCTACACCTTC. Translated: CASSQDPYSTGAYGYTF. The full variable domain, in which reference TRBV3-1 and TRBJ1-2 provide the parts outside the CDR3, is DTAVSQTPKYLVTQMGNDKSIKCEQNLGHDTMYWYKQDSKKFLKIMFSYNNKELIINETVPNRFSPKSPDKAHLNLHINSLELGDSAVYFCASSQDPYSTGAYGYTFGSGTRLTVV.

This clonotype has at least ten counts. The chain combines TRBV4-3 with TRBJ2-5, with D possibly being TRBD1 (7 bases). Between the trimmed V and J ends, which lost 5 bases and 1 base, there was a span of 14 bases. Germline V lookup: CDR1 LGHNA, CDR2 YSLEER. The CDR3 sequence is 15 residues long. The CDR3 is CASSGGTAFQETQYF. CDR3 sequence (DNA): TGCGCCAGCAGCGGCGGGACAGCTTTCCAAGAGACCCAGTACTTC.

This clonotype was counted only a few times. V and J are TRBV9 and TRBJ1-2; D is possibly TRBD1 (6 bases). The ends were cut back, 3 bases at V and 0 bases at J, with 9 bases in the middle. Germline V gene sequence: CDR1 SGDLS, CDR2 YYNGEE. The CDR3 is 14 residues long. DNA for the CDR3: TGTGCCAGCAGCGGGACAGATTCTAACTATGGCTACACCTTC. It codes for CASSGTDSNYGYTF.